This T cell receptor beta chain was recorded in a study of T cells after yellow fever vaccination. CDR1 and CDR2 from the germline V gene are LGHNA and YSLEER. V shed 5 bases and J shed 4 bases, with 15 bases lying between them. This CDR3 contains 15 residues. TCRdb used MiXCR to reprocess the 5' RACE reads, holding one entry per CDR3 protein. The profile shows 120,000 or so distinct CDR3 sequences, over 12% of them singletons. There are many counts of this clonotype. Its antigen is not identified. Whole-study findings and limits: Contaminants from the bulk population, in the form of abundant clonotypes, could be found in FACS-sorted repertoires. Post-booster reappearance was seen for most primary-vaccination clones (just under 97% CD4, around 88% CD8). Peak timing came faster in the weaker secondary response, day 5 versus 15.

This receptor was identified in a man between 18 and 29 years old who received the YFV17D yellow fever vaccine. The gene calls are TRBV4-3 and TRBJ2-1; D may match TRBD1 or TRBD2 (5 bases each). Sequences were derived from CD8+ T cells sorted from PBMCs, sampled 5 days after the yellow fever booster vaccination. This CDR3 reads CASSAGTARYNEQFF. The CDR3 region has the DNA TGCGCCAGCAGCGCCGGGACGGCCCGATACAATGAGCAGTTCTTC.